One and the same sample provided the 13 T cell receptor beta chains below, sequenced in a study of T cell changes during pregnancy in multiple sclerosis. Measured with immunoSEQ multiplex PCR; TCRdb has only the in-frame clones, and not every one. The sample yields approximately 64,000 clones, about 90% seen once. The sample here was peripheral blood, taken in the second trimester of pregnancy. Receptors originate from a female donor in good health, enrolled as a control in a pregnancy study.

This clone occurred once. The chain carries TRBV6-5 and TRBJ1-3, with D possibly TRBD1 on 6 matching bases. This CDR3 region has 16 residues. CDR1 is MNHEY, CDR2 SVGAGI, per germline. V lost 0 bases and J lost 3, with 12 bases in between. The CDR3 DNA is TGTGCCAGCAGTTACTCCTCAGGGGATGGTGGAAACACCATATATTTT. This encodes CASSYSSGDGGNTIYF.

The J gene is TRBJ1-1, the V gene TRBV6-5, with a tentative D call TRBD1 (6 bases). V lost 6 bases, J lost 6 bases, and 17 bases lay in between. Germline V CDR1 and CDR2: MNHEY, SVGAGI. CDR3 length: 14 amino acids. CDR3 protein: CASSSGQGIAEAFF. CDR3 DNA sequence: TGTGCCAGCAGCTCTGGGCAGGGGATCGCTGAAGCTTTCTTT.

V and J are TRBV11-2 and TRBJ1-2, with unresolved D. This CDR3 comprises 13 residues. Germline V lookup: CDR1 SGHAT, CDR2 FQNNGV. V gave up 1 base and J gave up 4 bases, with 7 bases separating them. The CDR3 region is CASSLVYSYGYTF. In DNA form, the CDR3 reads TGTGCCAGCAGCTTAGTGTACAGCTATGGCTACACCTTC.

The chain employs TRBV6-6 and TRBJ1-3, with 9 bases identical to TRBD1. In germline, CDR1 is MNHNY, CDR2 SVGAGI (reference sequence). The length of the CDR3 is 16 residues. The junction had 9 bases not matched to a gene; V was cut back by 6 bases and J by 3 bases. CDR3 in amino acids: CASRVPGQGLGNTIYF. CDR3 nucleotide sequence: TGTGCCAGCAGAGTTCCGGGACAGGGACTTGGAAACACCATATATTTT.

The sample holds one count of this clone. The chain combines TRBV29-1 with TRBJ2-1; D is perhaps TRBD2 (6 bases). The CDR3 is 14 residues long. Germline CDR1 is SQVTM and CDR2 is ANQGSEA. CDR3 protein: CIVHSGGGGNEQFF. CDR3 bases: TGCATTGTTCACTCCGGGGGAGGTGGAAATGAGCAGTTCTTC.

This clone was counted a single time. The V and J genes are TRBV15 and TRBJ2-7, with D perhaps TRBD1 (6 bases). Trimming pared 3 bases from V and 1 base from J, leaving 10 bases between. The CDR3 runs to 14 residues. Germline values: CDR1 LNHNV, CDR2 YYDKDF (reference sequence). The CDR3 DNA reads TGTGCCACCAGCAGGTGGGACAATTCCTACGAGCAGTACTTC. The encoded protein is CATSRWDNSYEQYF.

The chain employs TRBV6-5 and TRBJ1-6; D is possibly TRBD1 (5 bases). The V and J ends lost 0 bases and 8 bases respectively, with 11 bases between them. The CDR3 is made up of 15 amino acids. Germline V CDR1 and CDR2: MNHEY, SVGAGI. CDR3 protein: CASSYSAREDSPLHF. DNA for the CDR3: TGTGCCAGCAGTTACTCGGCCAGGGAAGATTCACCCCTCCACTTT.

This chain joins TRBV6-4 and TRBJ2-3, with D possibly TRBD2 on 7 matching bases. The germline V and J ends were trimmed by 5 bases and 9 bases, with 15 bases remaining between them. There are 13 residues in the CDR3. The germline V gene encodes CDR1 MRHNA and CDR2 SNTAGT. Here the CDR3 DNA reads TGTGCCAGCAGTCGTCAGGGGAGGGACACGCAGTATTTT. Translated: CASSRQGRDTQYF.

This clone was picked up one time. This chain joins TRBV21-1 and TRBJ2-7; the table's D call, TRBD1, has no DNA check behind it. TRBV21-1 is given as a pseudogene. The CDR3 runs 15 residues. CDR3 nucleotides: TGTGCCAGCAGCTGGCCAACGGGACAGGGAGGCGAGCAGTACTTC. It specifies CASSWPTGQGGEQYF.

This sequence joins TRBV19 and TRBJ1-4; 10 bases are shared with TRBD1. This CDR3 spans 15 amino acids. The junction had 5 bases not matched to a gene; V was cut back by 6 bases and J by 4 bases. The germline V gene encodes CDR1 LNHDA and CDR2 SQIVND (reference sequence). Written as DNA, the CDR3 is TGTGCCAGTAGACAAGGACAGGGGGGTAATGAAAAACTGTTTTTT. Translated, it gives CASRQGQGGNEKLFF.

The J gene is TRBJ1-4, the V gene TRBV7-8, with a possible D match to TRBD1 (5 bases). The V gene lost 2 bases and the J gene lost 8 bases, with 9 bases spanning the gap. Germline CDR1 reads SGHVS; CDR2 reads FQNEAQ. The CDR3 is made up of 13 amino acids. CDR3 sequence reads: CASSLRGGEKLFF. CDR3 nucleotide sequence: TGTGCCAGCAGCTTACGGGGGGGGGAAAAACTGTTTTTT.

A single count supports this clone. This rearrangement joins TRBV10-3 to TRBJ2-7; tentative D call: TRBD2 (5 bases). CDR3 size: 13 residues. The ends were cut back, 0 bases at V and 12 bases at J, with 15 bases in the middle. CDR1 is ENHRY and CDR2 is SYGVKD in the germline V gene. CDR3 residues: CAISESVSSGRYF. The CDR3 DNA is TGTGCCATCAGTGAGTCGGTATCGAGCGGTAGGTACTTC.

The rearrangement joins TRBV27 to TRBJ2-6, with D hard to call. This CDR3 is 15 amino acids long. V lost 1 base, J lost 1 base, and 5 bases lay in between. Germline values: CDR1 MNHEY, CDR2 SMNVEV (reference sequence). The DNA of the CDR3 is TGTGCCAGCAGTTTATTCGTTTCTGGGGCCAACGTCCTGACTTTC. It encodes CASSLFVSGANVLTF.